These 17 T cell receptor beta chains share one sample of origin, sequenced in a study of tumor and adjacent non-tumor tissue in lung cancer. No cell sorting was done before RNA was extracted from the tissue. Distant lung tissue was collected more than 3 cm away from the tumor edge. The library came from three nested PCR rounds adapted from ARM-PCR protocols. TCRdb fed the multiplex PCR reads into MiXCR, producing one record per CDR3 protein. Of 85,000 to 130,000 distinct CDR3 sequences in the sample, roughly 60% were seen once. The specimen sequenced was distant non-tumor lung tissue. These TCRs come from a man aged 25-45 years with non-small cell lung cancer.

Only a few counts were recorded for this clonotype. The DNA of the CDR3 is TGCAGCGTTACCCACAGTAACGCTGAAGCTTTCTTT. The encoded protein is CSVTHSNAEAFF. The chain carries TRBV29-1 and TRBJ1-1; D is uncertain. V lost 5 bases and J lost 6, with 13 bases in between. The CDR3 consists of 12 residues. Germline loops: CDR1 SQVTM, CDR2 ANQGSEA.

In the case of this clonotype: The final CDR3 position lacks the conserved phenylalanine or tryptophan, pointing to a likely read error. J is TRBJ2-7 and V is TRBV20-1; the match to TRBD2 covers 14 bases. The J call could be wrong; TRBJ2-1 is a better fit for the DNA end. CDR1 and CDR2 from the germline V gene are DFQATT and SNEGSKA (reference sequence). This CDR3 contains 17 residues. The CDR3 region is CGAMWTSGGRSSYEQFI. The CDR3 nucleotides are TGCGGTGCTATGTGGACTAGCGGGGGGAGAAGCTCCTACGAGCAGTTCATC.

This clonotype was counted at least ten times. The chain carries TRBV20-1 and TRBJ2-7; 7 nucleotides line up with TRBD2. Per germline, CDR1 DFQATT and CDR2 SNEGSKA (reference sequence). The J segment lost 5 bases and the V segment lost 3 bases, leaving 10 bases of the junction unmatched. This CDR3 spans 14 amino acids. The CDR3 loop is CSASTWGGFHEQYF. DNA for the CDR3: TGCAGTGCTAGTACATGGGGAGGGTTCCACGAGCAGTACTTC.

About this clonotype: The junction departs from germline at one end; a sequencing error may be responsible. The gene calls are TRBV6-5 and TRBJ2-7; no reliable D call. The CDR3 is 15 amino acids. Germline lookup yields CDR1 MNHEY and CDR2 SVGAGI. The CDR3: CASSYSRPGQPEQCF. DNA for the CDR3: TGTGCCAGCAGCTACTCAAGACCCGGCCAACCCGAGCAGTGCTTC.

For this clonotype: A single base separates this from a much larger clone, so it may be a read error. The J gene is TRBJ2-5, the V gene TRBV6-2 or TRBV6-3, with D perhaps matching TRBD1 (6 bases). This CDR3 is 13 amino acids long. The germline gives CDR1 MNHEY, CDR2 SVGEGT. Trimming pared 10 bases from V and 0 bases from J, leaving 12 bases between. The CDR3 protein is CAIRQDNQETQYF. The CDR3 region has the DNA TGTGCCATCAGACAGGACAACCAAGAGACCCAGTACTTC.

As for this clonotype: At one end, the junction sequence differs from germline, possibly due to a read error. This chain connects TRBV5-4 to TRBJ1-5; perhaps TRBD1 as D (5 bases). Per germline, CDR1 SGHNT and CDR2 YYREEE (reference sequence). The CDR3 runs to 13 residues. CDR3 region: CASSGGRDKPQHF. The DNA for the CDR3 is TGCGCCAGCAGCGGGGGGAGGGATAAGCCCCAGCATTTT.

A remark on this clonotype: The conserved final phenylalanine or tryptophan is absent from the CDR3, which likely points to a read error. V is TRBV6-2 or TRBV6-3 and J is TRBJ2-3, with D perhaps TRBD1 (5 bases). Germline-derived CDR1 and CDR2 are MNHEY and SVGEGT. The V gene lost 0 bases and the J gene lost 2 bases, with 18 bases spanning the gap. This CDR3 region has 18 residues. Here the CDR3 reads CASSYSRRIGAITDTQYL. The CDR3 region has the DNA TGTGCCAGCAGTTACTCGAGGAGAATAGGGGCGATCACAGATACGCAGTATTTA.

Of note for this clonotype: A read error may produce the germline difference seen at one junction end. The chain couples TRBV29-1 to TRBJ1-2; 8 bases are shared with TRBD1. CDR3 length: 14 amino acids. From germline, CDR1 is SQVTM and CDR2 ANQGSEA. CDR3 coding DNA: TGCGGCGTTGATGCCGGGACAGGAAACTATGGCTACACCTTC. Its translation is CGVDAGTGNYGYTF. Complete variable domain (other parts from reference TRBV29-1 and TRBJ1-2): SAVISQKPSRDICQRGTSLTIQCQVDSQVTMMFWYRQQPGQSLTLIATANQGSEATYESGFVIDKFPISRPNLTFSTLTVSNMSPEDSSIYLCGVDAGTGNYGYTFGSGTRLTVV.

For this clonotype: One end of the junction does not line up with germline, which may come from a read error. This chain joins TRBV11-1 and TRBJ2-1; 7 nucleotides agree with TRBD2. CDR1 and CDR2 from the germline V gene are SGHAT and FQDESV (reference sequence). The CDR3 loop spans 12 amino acids. The CDR3 nucleotides read TGTGCCAGCAGCTTTCCGAAACTAGCGTCCGTCTTC. Residues: CASSFPKLASVF.

This clonotype is a singleton in its sample. This clone may be a read error of a much larger clone one base away. The CDR3 ends on some other residue instead of the conserved phenylalanine or tryptophan, so this is likely a read error. The chain is built from TRBV5-5 and TRBJ1-1; D unresolved. The CDR3 spans 13 residues. Germline CDR1 reads SGHKS; CDR2 reads YYEKEE (reference sequence). With 2 bases removed from V and 1 base from J, the gap between germline ends came to 6 bases. CDR3 coding DNA: TGTGCCAGCAGCTTCCGACAGAACACTGAAGCTTTCTCT. It specifies CASSFRQNTEAFS.

DNA for the CDR3: TGCAGCCATCTGAGGACAGGGGGGTACGAGCAGTACTTC. Protein product: CSHLRTGGYEQYF. The V gene is TRBV29-1, the J gene TRBJ2-7; 10 bases match TRBD1. This CDR3 has 13 residues. The V and J ends lost 8 bases and 4 bases, in that order; junction bases with no gene match: 8. CDR1 is SQVTM, CDR2 ANQGSEA, per germline.

A few counts support this clonotype. This clone may be a read error of a much larger clone one base away. V gene TRBV20-1 combines with J gene TRBJ2-7; 7 bases are shared with TRBD1. The CDR3 length is 14 residues. V lost 7 bases to trimming and J lost 2 bases; unmatched junction nucleotides: 11. Per germline, CDR1 DFQATT and CDR2 SNEGSKA (reference sequence). CDR3 bases: TGCAGTGTTAGGAACGACAGGGCAGCCTACGAGCAGTACTTC. It yields the protein CSVRNDRAAYEQYF.

Turning to this clonotype: The CDR3 does not end in the conserved phenylalanine or tryptophan, so this is likely a read error. The chain has TRBV20-1 and TRBJ2-5; the D is unclear. This CDR3 is 13 amino acids long. Germline CDR1 and CDR2: DFQATT and SNEGSKA (reference sequence). V gave up 6 bases and J gave up 0 bases, with 11 bases separating them. For the CDR3, the DNA is TGCAGTGCCACGCAGATTGACCAAGAGACCCAGTACATC. Translating gives CSATQIDQETQYI.

With respect to this clonotype: One base away lies a much larger clone, so this may be a sequencing read error. V is TRBV6-5 and J is TRBJ1-2, with D perhaps TRBD1 (5 bases). This CDR3 has 14 amino acids. The V end lost 8 bases, the J end lost 7 bases, and 20 bases lay between the germline ends. Germline V CDR1 and CDR2: MNHEY, SVGAGI. DNA of the CDR3: TGTGCCAGCCGGCATGCAGGGCGGGCAGGTGGCTACACCTTC. Its protein product is CASRHAGRAGGYTF.

Points on this clonotype: Likely a read error: the CDR3 ends without its conserved phenylalanine or tryptophan. The chain has TRBV7-2 and TRBJ1-1; no firm D call. Trimming shortened V by 7 bases and J by 1 base, and 10 bases separated the two germline ends. There are 13 residues in the CDR3. Germline values: CDR1 SGHTA, CDR2 FQGNSA. The CDR3 here is CASNSGWNTEAFL. The CDR3, as DNA: TGTGCCAGCAACTCCGGGTGGAACACTGAAGCTTTCTTA.

This sequence joins TRBV20-1 and TRBJ2-7; D tentatively reads TRBD1 or TRBD2 (5 bases each). The germline CDR1 and CDR2 sequences are DFQATT and SNEGSKA (reference sequence). CDR3 length: 13 amino acids. V was clipped by 6 bases and J by 3 bases, with 15 bases between them. CDR3 nucleotide sequence: TGCAGTGCCCTGGACGGGACGATCTACGAGCAGTACTTC. This codes for CSALDGTIYEQYF.

To note about this clonotype: One end of the junction varies from germline; a read error may be responsible. J is TRBJ1-6 and V is TRBV12-3 or TRBV12-4, with 7 positions matching TRBD1. This CDR3 has 17 amino acids. The CDR3, as DNA: TGCGCCAGCAGTGCCCGGGACAGCGGAGGTCGGGATTCACCCCTCCACTTT. The encoded protein is CASSARDSGGRDSPLHF.